The sequence of this T cell receptor (beta chain) was determined in a study of CD4+ T cells in melanoma. Study-level results: Diverse differentiation states were reported for melanoma neoantigen-specific CD4+ T cells. A reported correlation linked neoantigen-specific CD4+ T cells to CD8+, macrophage and B cell function.

V dropped 3 bases and J dropped 4 bases, with 1 base sitting between them. Germline CDR1 reads MDHEN; CDR2 reads SYDVKM. This CDR3 spans 11 amino acids. Method: immunoSEQ multiplex PCR; TCRdb's copy keeps in-frame clones and lacks some. This sample has more than 90,000 clones, with around 92% found just once. To note about this clone: Its antigen remains unidentified.

The receptor was isolated from a human donor with melanoma. This chain links TRBV28 with TRBJ2-1; D is unclear. The sample taken for sequencing was peripheral blood. The CDR3 protein is CASSFYNEQFF. CDR3 nucleotide sequence: TGTGCCAGCAGTTTTTACAATGAGCAGTTCTTC.